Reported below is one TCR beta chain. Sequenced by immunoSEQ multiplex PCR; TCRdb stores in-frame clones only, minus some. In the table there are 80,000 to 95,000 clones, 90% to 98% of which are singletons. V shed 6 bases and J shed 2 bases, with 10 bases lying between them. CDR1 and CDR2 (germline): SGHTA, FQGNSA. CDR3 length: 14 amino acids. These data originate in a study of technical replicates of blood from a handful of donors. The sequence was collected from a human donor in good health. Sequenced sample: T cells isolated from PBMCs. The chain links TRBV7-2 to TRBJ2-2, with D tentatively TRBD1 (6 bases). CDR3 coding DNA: TGTGCCAGCAGGGACAGCCTAAACACCGGGGAGCTGTTTTTT. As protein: CASRDSLNTGELFF.